This T cell receptor beta chain appears in the sequencing data of a study of T cell repertoires in ileal Crohn's disease. In the study overall: Operated complications were stricturing disease (approximately 61%) and penetrating disease (around 40%).

About this clone: Its antigen is not identified.

The germline V gene has CDR1 SGHDN and CDR2 FVKESK. This CDR3 comprises 15 residues. V was cut by 4 bases and J by 1 base, with 13 bases left in between. Study-wide results and caveats: All patients with clonality above 26.8% had endoscopic recurrence. High-frequency clones were more common in sorted CD8 than CD4 cells. Compared with non-smokers, active smokers at surgery showed more clonal expansions.

Produced via immunoSEQ multiplex PCR; TCRdb's table is partial and in-frame only. Of a few thousand clones in the sample, about three quarters are singletons; the top ten hold under 15%. The clonotype was recovered from an adult with Crohn's disease. The material sequenced was ileal tissue. The chain carries TRBV14 and TRBJ1-1; no reliable D call. CDR3 DNA: TGTGCCAGCAGCCCCACCCAGGCCCCGAACACTGAAGCTTTCTTT. Translated: CASSPTQAPNTEAFF.